This T cell receptor (beta chain) was captured in a study of blood T cells in healthy people across ages. A J-beta primer mix and a sample-barcoded 5' primer were used in a second PCR of about 6 to 12 cycles. TCRdb re-called the 5' RACE reads through MiXCR, storing one row per CDR3 protein. There are roughly 1 million distinct CDR3 sequences in the sample; 20% to 25% occur only once, and around 0.75% lies in the top ten. For this clonotype: This CDR3 fails to terminate in the conserved phenylalanine or tryptophan, so it likely reflects a read error.

These sequences were also reported in another study, on T cells of mothers and their children.

Input material: blood. This TCR came from a girl aged 2 to 9 in good health.

CDR3 sequence reads: CASSFLGRKSSYEQYY. CDR3 nucleotide sequence: TGTGCCAGCAGTTTTCTCGGGCGGAAAAGCTCCTACGAGCAGTACTAC. The chain is built from TRBV28 and TRBJ2-7; D gene ambiguous. V was trimmed by 3 bases and J by 0 bases, leaving 15 bases between them. CDR1 is MDHEN, CDR2 SYDVKM, per germline. CDR3 size: 16 residues.